This record concerns one TCR beta chain sequence. Its matching antigen is unknown. This specimen comes from a study of blood T cells in healthy people across ages. Study-level findings and limits: Comparison with aged donors showed that long-lived donors had more naive CD4+ cells and higher diversity. Per million T cells, the diversity of TCR beta decreased roughly linearly as age advanced.

The CDR3 loop spans 14 amino acids. Germline-derived CDR1 and CDR2 are MDHEN and SYDVKM. V was clipped by 8 bases and J by 12 bases; unmatched bases: 15. The authors ran a second PCR of about 7 to 11 cycles using a sample-barcoded 5' primer and a J-beta primer mix. A 12-random-nucleotide template-switch adaptor tagged each cDNA molecule. TCRdb re-analysed the 5' RACE reads in MiXCR, keeping a single row per CDR3 protein. The sample lists roughly 640,000 distinct CDR3 sequences; about 30% were seen once. The donors, healthy Caucasians from Russia, were aged roughly 6 to 90. The chain uses TRBV28 and TRBJ1-2; 10 bases align to TRBD1. Sequenced material: blood. The receptor comes from a woman aged 80 or older in good health. The CDR3 sequence: CASHPGQGPTEDTF. The CDR3 coding sequence is TGTGCCAGCCATCCGGGACAGGGGCCGACAGAAGACACCTTC.